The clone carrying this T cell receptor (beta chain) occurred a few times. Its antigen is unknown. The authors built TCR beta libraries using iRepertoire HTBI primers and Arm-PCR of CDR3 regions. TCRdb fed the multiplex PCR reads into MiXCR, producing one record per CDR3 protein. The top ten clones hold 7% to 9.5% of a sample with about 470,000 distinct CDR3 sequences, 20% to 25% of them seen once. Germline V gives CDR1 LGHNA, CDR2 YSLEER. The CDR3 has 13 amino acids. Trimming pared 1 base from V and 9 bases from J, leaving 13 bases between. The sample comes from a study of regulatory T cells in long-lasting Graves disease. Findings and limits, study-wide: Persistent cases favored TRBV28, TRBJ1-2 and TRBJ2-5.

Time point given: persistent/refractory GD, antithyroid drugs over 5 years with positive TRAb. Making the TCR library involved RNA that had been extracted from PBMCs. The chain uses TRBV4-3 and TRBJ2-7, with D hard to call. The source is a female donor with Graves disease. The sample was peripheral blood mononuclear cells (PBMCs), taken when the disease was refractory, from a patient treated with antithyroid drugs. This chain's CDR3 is CASSQVGGVPQYF. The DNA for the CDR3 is TGCGCCAGCAGCCAAGTGGGCGGAGTACCGCAGTACTTC.